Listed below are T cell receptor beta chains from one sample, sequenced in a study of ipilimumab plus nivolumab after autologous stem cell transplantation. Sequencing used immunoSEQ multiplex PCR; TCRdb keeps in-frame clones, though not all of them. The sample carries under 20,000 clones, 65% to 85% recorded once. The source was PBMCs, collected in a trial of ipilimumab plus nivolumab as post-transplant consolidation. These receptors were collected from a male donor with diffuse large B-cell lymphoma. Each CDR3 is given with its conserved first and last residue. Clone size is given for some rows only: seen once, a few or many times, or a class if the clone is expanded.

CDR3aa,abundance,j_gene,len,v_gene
CASSDQETQYF,-,TRBJ2-5,11,TRBV9
CASSGGTGVVYNSPLHF,-,TRBJ1-6,17,TRBV5-6
CASSQGPLALLF,-,TRBJ1-2,12,TRBV4-1
CASSLSGSGANVLTF,-,TRBJ2-6,15,TRBV5-1
CATSRETGVGEQYF,-,TRBJ2-7,14,TRBV15
CASSFAGAQPQHF,-,TRBJ1-5,13,TRBV5-1
CASSPLQGRWALNSPLHF,-,TRBJ1-6,18,TRBV23-1
CATRWGYGYTF,-,TRBJ1-2,11,TRBV27
CASSLQGDEQYF,-,TRBJ2-7,12,TRBV5-1
CASSRKSTGSDTQYF,-,TRBJ2-3,15,TRBV4-1
CSGRAGTEAFF,few,TRBJ1-1,11,TRBV20-1
CASSFRSYGYTF,-,TRBJ1-2,12,TRBV11-2
CASSIRLNTGGNQPQHF,-,TRBJ1-5,17,TRBV19
CASSYGQGISGNTIYF,-,TRBJ1-3,16,TRBV5-5
CASSPPDVQPQHF,-,TRBJ1-5,13,TRBV7-2
CASSQFDVGYEQYF,-,TRBJ2-7,14,TRBV4-3
CASSFGTVGGYTF,-,TRBJ1-2,13,TRBV5-4
CASRPSGGSYNEQFF,-,TRBJ2-1,15,TRBV19
CASRRTSGASYEQYF,once,TRBJ2-7,15,TRBV6-6
CASSPTGGTGELFF,-,TRBJ2-2,14,TRBV18
CASSNITYYTDTQYF,-,TRBJ2-3,15,TRBV7-6
CASSPGGSNTGELFF,-,TRBJ2-2,15,TRBV6-5
CASSAHVRQGMGSPLHF,few,TRBJ1-6,17,TRBV9
CASSMTSGGSLAKNIQYF,-,TRBJ2-4,18,TRBV19
CASRAVGSYEQYF,few,TRBJ2-7,13,TRBV2
CASSLTGGRQPQHF,-,TRBJ1-5,14,TRBV27
CASSSPRGGTPPEAFF,-,TRBJ1-1,16,TRBV19
CASSVVGRGGYGEQFF,-,TRBJ2-1,16,TRBV9
CASSGPRGYNEQFF,-,TRBJ2-1,14,TRBV5-4
CASSPPVRTDTQYF,-,TRBJ2-3,14,TRBV7-8
CASSPSGNTIYF,-,TRBJ1-3,12,TRBV5-1
CASSSTIEQFF,few,TRBJ2-1,11,TRBV11-2
CASSDGGTSTDTQYF,-,TRBJ2-3,15,TRBV10-2
CATPPGLLTDTQYF,-,TRBJ2-3,14,TRBV6-5